This TCR beta chain was profiled in a study of CD8 T cells in Susac syndrome. General observations from the study: The CD4+ T cell repertoires that were profiled in Susac syndrome showed no clonal expansion.

This clonotype was picked up one time. Its antigen is unknown. RNA, at 0.5 to 1 ug, was reverse transcribed with random hexamers. Each CDR3 protein is one row after TCRdb ran MiXCR on the immunoSEQ multiplex PCR reads. Here the sample spans about 180,000 distinct CDR3 sequences, roughly 94% being singletons. This CDR3 spans 13 amino acids. The germline gives CDR1 SQVTM, CDR2 ANQGSEA. The V and J ends lost 4 bases and 0 bases respectively, with 9 bases between them. The diagnostic criteria were recently defined, and patients with Susac syndrome met them for definite or probable disease. The chain joins TRBV29-1 to TRBJ1-1, with D unresolved. The clonotype comes from a human donor with Susac syndrome. The specimen sequenced was CD4+ T cells from PBMCs. The CDR3, as DNA: TGCAGCGTTGGATACGCGATGAACACTGAAGCTTTCTTT. Translation gives CSVGYAMNTEAFF.